In its sample, the clone carrying this TCR beta chain was seen once. This record comes from a study of blood T cell repertoires in COVID-19. Across the whole study: T cells, B-cell-depleted T cells, or PBMCs provided the cDNA or gDNA that served as material.

Authors' data handling: Amplification with reference gene primers provided the estimates of nucleated cell counts. Generated by immunoSEQ multiplex PCR, the TCRdb table keeps only in-frame clones and is missing some. V, J and clone size are taken as reported in that table, and D and trimming were inferred from the DNA itself. The sample has approximately 69,000 clones; 75% to 90% are singletons. The CDR3 runs to 13 residues. Per germline, CDR1 SGHTA and CDR2 FQGNSA. V was pared by 5 bases and J by 5 bases, with 13 bases between. This sequence originates from a human donor in a cohort sampled during active COVID-19. The rearrangement joins TRBV7-2 to TRBJ2-7; TRBD1 is a possible D gene (6 bases). Sequenced: peripheral blood. As DNA, the CDR3 is TGTGCCAGCAGCCGACAGGAGGATGACGAGCAGTACTTC. Its translation: CASSRQEDDEQYF.